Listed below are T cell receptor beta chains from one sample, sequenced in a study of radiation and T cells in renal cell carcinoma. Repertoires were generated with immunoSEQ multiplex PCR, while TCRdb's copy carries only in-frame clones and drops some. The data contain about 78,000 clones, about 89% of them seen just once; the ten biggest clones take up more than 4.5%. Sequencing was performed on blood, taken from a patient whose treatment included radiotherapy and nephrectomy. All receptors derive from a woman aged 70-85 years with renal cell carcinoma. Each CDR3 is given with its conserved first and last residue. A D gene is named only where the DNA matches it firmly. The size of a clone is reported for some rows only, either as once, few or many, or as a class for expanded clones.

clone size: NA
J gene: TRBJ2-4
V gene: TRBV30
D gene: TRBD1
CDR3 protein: CASRPGQAKNIQYF
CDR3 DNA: TGTGCCTCCCGACCGGGACAGGCCAAAAACATTCAGTACTTC

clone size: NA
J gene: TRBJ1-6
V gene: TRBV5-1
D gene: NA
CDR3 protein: CASSLERGGASPLHF
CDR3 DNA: TGCGCCAGCAGCTTGGAGCGGGGGGGTGCTTCACCCCTCCACTTT

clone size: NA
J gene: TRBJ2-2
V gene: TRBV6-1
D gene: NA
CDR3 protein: CASIREVINTGELFF
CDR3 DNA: TGTGCCAGCATAAGAGAGGTTATAAACACCGGGGAGCTGTTTTTT

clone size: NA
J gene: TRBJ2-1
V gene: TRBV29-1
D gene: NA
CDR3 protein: CSVAPQGNEQFF
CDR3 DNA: TGCAGCGTTGCTCCACAGGGCAATGAGCAGTTCTTC

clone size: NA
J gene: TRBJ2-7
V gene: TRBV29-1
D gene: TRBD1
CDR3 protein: CSVDPGQGEQYF
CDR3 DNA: TGCAGCGTTGACCCGGGACAGGGCGAGCAGTACTTC

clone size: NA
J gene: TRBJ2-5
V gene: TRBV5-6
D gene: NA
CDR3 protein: CASSLRDIQETQYF
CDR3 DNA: TGTGCCAGCAGCTTAAGGGACATACAAGAGACCCAGTACTTC

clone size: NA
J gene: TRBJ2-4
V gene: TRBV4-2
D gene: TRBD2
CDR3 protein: CASSQDHLAGAGKNIQYF
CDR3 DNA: TGTGCCAGCAGCCAAGATCATCTAGCGGGGGCGGGCAAAAACATTCAGTACTTC

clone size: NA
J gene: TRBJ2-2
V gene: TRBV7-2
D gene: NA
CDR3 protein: CASSLARGGTGELFF
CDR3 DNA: TGTGCCAGCAGCTTAGCGCGAGGGGGGACCGGGGAGCTGTTTTTT

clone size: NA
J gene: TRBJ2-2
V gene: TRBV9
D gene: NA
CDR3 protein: CASSVGFSTGELFF
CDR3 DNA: TGTGCCAGCAGCGTCGGATTCAGCACCGGGGAGCTGTTTTTT

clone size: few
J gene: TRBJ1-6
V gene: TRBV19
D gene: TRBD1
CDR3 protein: CASQTGQNSPLHF
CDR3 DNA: TGTGCCAGCCAGACGGGACAGAATTCACCCCTCCACTTT

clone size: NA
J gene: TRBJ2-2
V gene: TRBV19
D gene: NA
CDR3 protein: CAGSIGQLNTGELFF
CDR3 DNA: TGTGCCGGTAGTATAGGGCAGCTGAACACCGGGGAGCTGTTTTTT

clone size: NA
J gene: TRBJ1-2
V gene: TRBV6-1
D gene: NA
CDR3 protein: CASSEARGYGYTF
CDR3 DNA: TGTGCCAGCAGTGAAGCTCGGGGGTATGGCTACACCTTC

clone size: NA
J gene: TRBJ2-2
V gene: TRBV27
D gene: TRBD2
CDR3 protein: CASSFLAGGPNTGELFF
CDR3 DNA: TGTGCCAGCAGTTTCCTAGCGGGGGGTCCGAACACCGGGGAGCTGTTTTTT

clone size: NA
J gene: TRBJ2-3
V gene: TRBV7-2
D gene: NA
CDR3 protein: CASSPQRVDTQYF
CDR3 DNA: TGTGCCAGCAGCCCCCAGCGGGTAGATACGCAGTATTTT

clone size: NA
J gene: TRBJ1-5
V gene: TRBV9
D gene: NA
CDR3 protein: CASSASHSNQPQHF
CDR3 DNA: TGTGCCAGCAGCGCGAGCCATAGCAATCAGCCCCAGCATTTT

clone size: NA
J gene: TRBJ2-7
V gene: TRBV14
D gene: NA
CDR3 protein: CASSQDSWGRQYF
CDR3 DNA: TGTGCCAGCAGCCAAGATTCGTGGGGACGGCAGTACTTC

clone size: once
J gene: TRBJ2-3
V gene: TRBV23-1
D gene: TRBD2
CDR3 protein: CASTTSGGAFSPTDTQYF
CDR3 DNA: TGCGCCAGCACCACTAGCGGGGGGGCCTTTTCACCCACAGATACGCAGTATTTT

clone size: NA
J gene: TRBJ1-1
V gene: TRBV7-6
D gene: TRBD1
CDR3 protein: CASRKDRVTEAFF
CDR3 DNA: TGTGCCAGCAGGAAAGACAGGGTGACTGAAGCTTTCTTT

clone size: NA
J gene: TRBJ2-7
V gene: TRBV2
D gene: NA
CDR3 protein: CASSVGTVAYEQYF
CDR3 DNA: TGTGCCAGCAGTGTCGGGACCGTGGCCTACGAGCAGTACTTC

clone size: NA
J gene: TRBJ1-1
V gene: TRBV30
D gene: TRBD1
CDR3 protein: CAWHNRGWTEAFF
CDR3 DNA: TGTGCCTGGCATAACAGGGGGTGGACTGAAGCTTTCTTT

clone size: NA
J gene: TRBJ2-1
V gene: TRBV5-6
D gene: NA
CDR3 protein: CASSGIEKGNHNEQFF
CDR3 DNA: TGTGCCAGCAGCGGGATCGAGAAGGGTAATCACAATGAGCAGTTCTTC

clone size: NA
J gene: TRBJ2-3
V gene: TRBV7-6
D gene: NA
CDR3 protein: CASSPQWAGARDTQYF
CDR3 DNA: TGTGCCAGCAGCCCGCAATGGGCGGGGGCCAGAGATACGCAGTATTTT

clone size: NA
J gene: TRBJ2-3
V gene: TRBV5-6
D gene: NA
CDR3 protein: CASSLGTGLITDTQYF
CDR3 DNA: TGTGCCAGCAGCTTGGGTACAGGGTTAATAACAGATACGCAGTATTTT

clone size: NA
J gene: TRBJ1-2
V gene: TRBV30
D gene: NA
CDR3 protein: CAWSGTRNYGYTF
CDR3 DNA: TGTGCCTGGAGTGGCACCAGGAACTATGGCTACACCTTC

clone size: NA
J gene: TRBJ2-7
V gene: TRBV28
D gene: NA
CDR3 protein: CASSFSTVYEQYF
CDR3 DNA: TGTGCCAGCAGTTTTAGCACTGTTTACGAGCAGTACTTC

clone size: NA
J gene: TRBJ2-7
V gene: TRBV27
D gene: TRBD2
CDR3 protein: CASSLKPSGSSYEQYF
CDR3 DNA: TGTGCCAGCAGTTTAAAGCCTAGCGGGAGCTCCTACGAGCAGTACTTC

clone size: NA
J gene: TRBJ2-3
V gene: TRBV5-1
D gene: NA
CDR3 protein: CASSHTGSTDTQYF
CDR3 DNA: TGCGCCAGCAGCCATACAGGGAGCACAGATACGCAGTATTTT

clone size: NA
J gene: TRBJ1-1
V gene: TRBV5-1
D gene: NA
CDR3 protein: CASSLDGTEAFF
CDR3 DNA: TGCGCCAGCAGCTTGGACGGGACTGAAGCTTTCTTT

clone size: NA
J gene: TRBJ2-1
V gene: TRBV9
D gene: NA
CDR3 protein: CASSVASEWGEQFF
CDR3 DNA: TGTGCCAGCAGCGTAGCATCGGAATGGGGTGAGCAGTTCTTC

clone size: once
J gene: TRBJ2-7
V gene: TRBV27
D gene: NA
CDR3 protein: CASSPSVGPHEQYF
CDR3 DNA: TGTGCCAGCAGTCCCTCGGTGGGGCCCCACGAGCAGTACTTC

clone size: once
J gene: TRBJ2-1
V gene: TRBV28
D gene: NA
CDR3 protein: CASSSAGSLHSYNEQFF
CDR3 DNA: TGTGCCAGCAGTTCGGCTGGATCTCTTCACTCCTACAATGAGCAGTTCTTC

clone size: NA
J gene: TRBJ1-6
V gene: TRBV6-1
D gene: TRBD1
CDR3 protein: CASILRTGYNSPLHF
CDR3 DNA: TGTGCCAGCATCCTCCGGACAGGCTATAATTCACCCCTCCACTTT

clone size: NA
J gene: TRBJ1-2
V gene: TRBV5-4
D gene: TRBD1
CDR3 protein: CASSLNRQGSSLNYGYTF
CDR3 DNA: TGTGCCAGCAGCTTGAACCGACAGGGTAGTTCCCTTAACTATGGCTACACCTTC

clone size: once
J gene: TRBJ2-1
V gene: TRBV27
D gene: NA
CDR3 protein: CASSKRQNGNNEQFF
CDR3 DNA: TGTGCCAGCAGCAAAAGGCAGAATGGGAACAATGAGCAGTTCTTC

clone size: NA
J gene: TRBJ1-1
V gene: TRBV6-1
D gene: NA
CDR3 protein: CASKTAFSTEAFF
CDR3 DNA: TGTGCCAGCAAGACGGCCTTTTCCACTGAAGCTTTCTTT

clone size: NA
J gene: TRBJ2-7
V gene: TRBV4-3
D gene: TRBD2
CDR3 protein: CASSRITSVSYEQYF
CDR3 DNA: TGCGCCAGCAGCCGTATCACTAGCGTGTCCTACGAGCAGTACTTC

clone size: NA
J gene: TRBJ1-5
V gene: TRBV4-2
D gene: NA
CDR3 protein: CASSLAPGNQPQHF
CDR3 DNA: TGTGCCAGCAGCCTCGCCCCGGGGAATCAGCCCCAGCATTTT

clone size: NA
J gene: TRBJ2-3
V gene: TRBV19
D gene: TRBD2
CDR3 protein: CASSSRTSGGISTDTQYF
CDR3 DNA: TGTGCCAGTAGTTCCCGGACTAGCGGGGGGATCAGCACAGATACGCAGTATTTT

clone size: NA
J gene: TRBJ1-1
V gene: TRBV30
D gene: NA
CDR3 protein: CAWGEAFF
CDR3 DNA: TGTGCCTGGGGTGAAGCTTTCTTT

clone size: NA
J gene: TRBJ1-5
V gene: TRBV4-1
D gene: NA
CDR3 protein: CASSQVLGNQPQHF
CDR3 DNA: TGCGCCAGCAGCCAAGTGTTAGGGAATCAGCCCCAGCATTTT

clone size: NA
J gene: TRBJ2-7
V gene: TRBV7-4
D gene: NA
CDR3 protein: CASSCEGPYEQYF
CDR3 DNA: TGTGCCAGCAGCTGTGAAGGGCCCTACGAGCAGTACTTC

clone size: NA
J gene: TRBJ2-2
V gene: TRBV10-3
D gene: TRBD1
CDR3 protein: CAIRLTGGTTGELFF
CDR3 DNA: TGTGCCATCAGACTGACAGGGGGCACCACCGGGGAGCTGTTTTTT

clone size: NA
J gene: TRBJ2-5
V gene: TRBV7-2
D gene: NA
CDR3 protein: CASSLRRGRETQYF
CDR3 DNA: TGTGCCAGCAGCTTAAGGCGGGGGCGAGAGACCCAGTACTTC

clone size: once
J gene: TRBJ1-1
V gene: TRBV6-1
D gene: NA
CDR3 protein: CASSETLEAFF
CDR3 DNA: TGTGCCAGCAGTGAAACTTTGGAAGCTTTCTTT

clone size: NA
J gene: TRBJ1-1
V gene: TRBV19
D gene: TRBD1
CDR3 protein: CASSTGGTWNTEAFF
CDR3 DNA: TGTGCCAGTAGTACAGGGGGCACATGGAACACTGAAGCTTTCTTT

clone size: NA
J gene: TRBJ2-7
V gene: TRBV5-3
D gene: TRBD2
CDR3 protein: CARSHVCGSGGIISYEQYF
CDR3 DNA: TGTGCCAGAAGCCACGTGTGTGGTAGCGGGGGGATTATCTCCTACGAGCAGTACTTC

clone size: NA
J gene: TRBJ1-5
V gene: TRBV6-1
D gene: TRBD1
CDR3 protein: CASMHPGQGGQPQHF
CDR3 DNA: TGTGCCAGCATGCACCCGGGACAGGGAGGACAGCCCCAGCATTTT

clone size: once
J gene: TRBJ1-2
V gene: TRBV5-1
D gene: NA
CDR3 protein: CASSLDTTRTKAGGYTF
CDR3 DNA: TGCGCCAGCAGCTTGGATACTACCAGGACCAAAGCGGGTGGCTACACCTTC

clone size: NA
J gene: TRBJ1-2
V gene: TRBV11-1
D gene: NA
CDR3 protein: CASSHGSHYGYTF
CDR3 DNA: TGTGCCAGCAGTCACGGCAGCCACTATGGCTACACCTTC

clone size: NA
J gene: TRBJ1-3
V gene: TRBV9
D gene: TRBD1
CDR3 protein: CASSELHRGTGNTIYF
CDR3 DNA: TGTGCCAGCAGCGAGCTACACAGGGGTACAGGAAACACCATATATTTT

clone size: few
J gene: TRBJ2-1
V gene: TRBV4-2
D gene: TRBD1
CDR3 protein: CASSLQTGQGYNEQFF
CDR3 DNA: TGTGCCAGCAGCCTACAAACGGGACAGGGATACAATGAGCAGTTCTTC

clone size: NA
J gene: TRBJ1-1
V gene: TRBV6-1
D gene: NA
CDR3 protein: CASSESGRNTEAFF
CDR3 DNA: TGTGCCAGCAGTGAATCCGGGAGGAACACTGAAGCTTTCTTT

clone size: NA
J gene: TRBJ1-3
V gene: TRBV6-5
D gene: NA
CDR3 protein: CASSSTLQGGNTIYF
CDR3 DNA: TGTGCCAGCAGTTCAACTCTCCAGGGTGGAAACACCATATATTTT

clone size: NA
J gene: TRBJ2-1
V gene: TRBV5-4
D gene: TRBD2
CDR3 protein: CASSLDLAGWSSYNEQFF
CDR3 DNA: TGTGCCAGCAGCTTGGACCTAGCGGGGTGGAGCTCCTACAATGAGCAGTTCTTC

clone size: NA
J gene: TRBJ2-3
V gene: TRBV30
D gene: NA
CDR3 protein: CAWSVRGGGRGTQYF
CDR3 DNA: TGTGCCTGGAGTGTACGCGGGGGCGGACGGGGTACGCAGTATTTT

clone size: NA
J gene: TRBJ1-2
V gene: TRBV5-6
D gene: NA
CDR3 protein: CASSLTGSYGYTF
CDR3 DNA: TGTGCCAGCAGCCTGACAGGCAGCTATGGCTACACCTTC

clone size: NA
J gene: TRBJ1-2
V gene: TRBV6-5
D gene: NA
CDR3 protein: CASTPEKNYGYTF
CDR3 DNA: TGTGCCAGCACCCCTGAAAAGAACTATGGCTACACCTTC

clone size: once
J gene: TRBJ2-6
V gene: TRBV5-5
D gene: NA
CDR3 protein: CASSLVSGANVLTF
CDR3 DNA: TGTGCCAGCAGCTTGGTGTCCGGGGCCAACGTCCTGACTTTC